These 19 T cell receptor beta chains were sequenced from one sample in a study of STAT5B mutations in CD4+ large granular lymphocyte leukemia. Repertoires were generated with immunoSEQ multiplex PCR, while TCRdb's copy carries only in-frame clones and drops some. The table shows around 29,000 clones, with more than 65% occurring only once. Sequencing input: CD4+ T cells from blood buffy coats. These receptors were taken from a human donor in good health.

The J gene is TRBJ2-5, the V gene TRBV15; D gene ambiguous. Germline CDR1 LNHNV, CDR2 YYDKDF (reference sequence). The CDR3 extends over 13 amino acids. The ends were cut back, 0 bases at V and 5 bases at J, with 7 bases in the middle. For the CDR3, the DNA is TGTGCCACCAGCAGAGATATCGCGGAGACCCAGTACTTC. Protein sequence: CATSRDIAETQYF.

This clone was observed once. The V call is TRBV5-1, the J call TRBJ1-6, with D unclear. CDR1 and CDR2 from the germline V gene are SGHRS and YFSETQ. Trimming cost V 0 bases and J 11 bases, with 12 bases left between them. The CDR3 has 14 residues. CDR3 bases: TGCGCCAGCAGCTTGGTAGCGGGATTGCCACCCCTCCACTTT. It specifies CASSLVAGLPPLHF.

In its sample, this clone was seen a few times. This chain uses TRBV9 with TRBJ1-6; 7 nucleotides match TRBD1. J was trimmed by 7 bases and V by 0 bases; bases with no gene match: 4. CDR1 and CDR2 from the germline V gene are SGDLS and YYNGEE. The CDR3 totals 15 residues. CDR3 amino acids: CASSVGPQGNSPLHF. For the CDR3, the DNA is TGTGCCAGCAGCGTAGGGCCACAGGGGAATTCACCCCTCCACTTT.

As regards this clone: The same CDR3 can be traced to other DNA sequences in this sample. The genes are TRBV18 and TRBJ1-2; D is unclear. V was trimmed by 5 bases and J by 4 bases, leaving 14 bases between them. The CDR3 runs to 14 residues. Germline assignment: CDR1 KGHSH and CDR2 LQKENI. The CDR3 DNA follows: TGTGCCAGCTCAGTCCGAGACACAAGCTATGGCTACACCTTC. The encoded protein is CASSVRDTSYGYTF.

The CDR3 sequence: CASSLGLSGGNTIYF. The CDR3, as DNA: TGTGCCAGCAGCTTAGGTCTCTCAGGCGGTAACACCATATATTTT. The chain recombines TRBV7-2 with TRBJ1-3, with no clear D. Germline V gives CDR1 SGHTA, CDR2 FQGNSA. This CDR3 comprises 15 residues. V was shortened by 1 base and J by 7 bases, with 14 bases between the two germline ends.

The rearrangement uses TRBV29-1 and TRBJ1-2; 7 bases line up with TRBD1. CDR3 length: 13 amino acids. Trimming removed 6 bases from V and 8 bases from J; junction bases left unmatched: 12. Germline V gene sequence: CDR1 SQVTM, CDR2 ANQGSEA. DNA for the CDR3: TGCAGCGTAGGGGACAGCCAGGGAGAGGGCTACACCTTC. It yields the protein CSVGDSQGEGYTF.

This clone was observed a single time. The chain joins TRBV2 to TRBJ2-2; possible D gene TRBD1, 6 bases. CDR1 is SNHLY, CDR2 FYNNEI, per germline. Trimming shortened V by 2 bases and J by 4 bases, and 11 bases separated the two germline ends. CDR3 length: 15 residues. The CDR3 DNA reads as TGTGCCAGCAGTGAACTTAGGACAGCCACCGGGGAGCTGTTTTTT. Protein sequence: CASSELRTATGELFF.

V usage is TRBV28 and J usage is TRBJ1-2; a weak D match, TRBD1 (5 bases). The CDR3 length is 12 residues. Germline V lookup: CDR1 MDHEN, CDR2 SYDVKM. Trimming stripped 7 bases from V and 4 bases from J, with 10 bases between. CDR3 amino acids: CASKGGGYGYTF. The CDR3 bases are TGTGCCAGCAAGGGTGGGGGCTATGGCTACACCTTC.

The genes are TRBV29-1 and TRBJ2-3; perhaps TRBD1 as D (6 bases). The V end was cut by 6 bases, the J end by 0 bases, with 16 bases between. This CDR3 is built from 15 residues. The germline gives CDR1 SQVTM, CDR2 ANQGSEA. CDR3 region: CSVVNRDTSTDTQYF. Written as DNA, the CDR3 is TGCAGCGTCGTAAATCGGGACACCAGCACAGATACGCAGTATTTT.

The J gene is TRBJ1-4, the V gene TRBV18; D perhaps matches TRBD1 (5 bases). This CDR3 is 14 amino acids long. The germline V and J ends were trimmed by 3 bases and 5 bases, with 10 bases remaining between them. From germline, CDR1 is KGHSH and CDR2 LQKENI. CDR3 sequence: CASSPGQDNEKLFF. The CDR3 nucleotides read TGTGCCAGCTCACCGGGGCAGGACAATGAAAAACTGTTTTTT.

CDR3 protein: CASTEFGVGDEKLFF. The DNA of the CDR3 is TGTGCCAGCACGGAGTTCGGGGTCGGGGATGAAAAACTGTTTTTT. The genes are TRBV6-5 and TRBJ1-4; D ambiguous. Trimming took off 7 bases at V and 6 bases at J, with 18 bases between the two ends. CDR1 is MNHEY and CDR2 is SVGAGI in the germline V gene. The CDR3 has 15 residues.

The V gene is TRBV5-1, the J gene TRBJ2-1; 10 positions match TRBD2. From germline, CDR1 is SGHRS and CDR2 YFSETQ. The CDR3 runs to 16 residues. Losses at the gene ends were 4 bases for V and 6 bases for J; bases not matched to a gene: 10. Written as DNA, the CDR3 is TGCGCCAGCAGCCGCACAGCGGGGGGGCTGGGCAATGAGCAGTTCTTC. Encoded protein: CASSRTAGGLGNEQFF.

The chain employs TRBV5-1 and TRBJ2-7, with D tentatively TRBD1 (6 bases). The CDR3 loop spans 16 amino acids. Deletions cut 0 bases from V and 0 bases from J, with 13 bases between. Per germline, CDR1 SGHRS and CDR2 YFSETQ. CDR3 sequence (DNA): TGCGCCAGCAGCTTGGGGGGGCGTGCCACCTCCTACGAGCAGTACTTC. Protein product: CASSLGGRATSYEQYF.

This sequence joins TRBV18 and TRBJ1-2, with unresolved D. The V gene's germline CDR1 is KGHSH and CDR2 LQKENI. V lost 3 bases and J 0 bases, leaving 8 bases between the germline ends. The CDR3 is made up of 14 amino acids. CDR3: CASSPPSANYGYTF. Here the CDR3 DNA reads TGTGCCAGCTCACCTCCTTCGGCTAACTATGGCTACACCTTC.

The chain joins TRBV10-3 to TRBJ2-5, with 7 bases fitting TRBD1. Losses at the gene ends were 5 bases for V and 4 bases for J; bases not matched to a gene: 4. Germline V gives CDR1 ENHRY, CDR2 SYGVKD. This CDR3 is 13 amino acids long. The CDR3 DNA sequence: TGTGCCATCAGTTTACAGGGGCGAGAGACCCAGTACTTC. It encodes CAISLQGRETQYF.

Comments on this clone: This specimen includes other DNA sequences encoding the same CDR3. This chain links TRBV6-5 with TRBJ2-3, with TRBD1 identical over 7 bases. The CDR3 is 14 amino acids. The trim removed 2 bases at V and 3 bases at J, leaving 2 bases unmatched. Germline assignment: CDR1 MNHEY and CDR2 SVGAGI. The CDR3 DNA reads TGTGCCAGCAGTTACGACAGGGAGACAGATACGCAGTATTTT. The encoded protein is CASSYDRETDTQYF.

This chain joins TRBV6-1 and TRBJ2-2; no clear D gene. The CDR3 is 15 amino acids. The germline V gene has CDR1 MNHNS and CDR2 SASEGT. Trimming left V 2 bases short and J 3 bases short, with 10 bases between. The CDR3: CASSETVFDTGELFF. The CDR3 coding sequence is TGTGCCAGCAGTGAAACAGTATTTGACACCGGGGAGCTGTTTTTT.

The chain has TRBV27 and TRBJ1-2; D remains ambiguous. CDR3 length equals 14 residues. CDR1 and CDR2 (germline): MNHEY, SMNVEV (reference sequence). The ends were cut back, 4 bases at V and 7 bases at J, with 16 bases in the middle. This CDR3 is CASSSNTEELGYTF. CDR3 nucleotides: TGTGCCAGCAGTTCCAATACAGAAGAGCTTGGCTACACCTTC.

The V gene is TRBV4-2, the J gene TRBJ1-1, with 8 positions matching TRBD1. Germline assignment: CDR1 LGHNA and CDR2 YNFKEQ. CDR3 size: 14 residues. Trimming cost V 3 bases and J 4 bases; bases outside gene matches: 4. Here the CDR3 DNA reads TGTGCCAGCAGCCAGCGACAGGGGCTCACTGAAGCTTTCTTT. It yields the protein CASSQRQGLTEAFF.